Ten or more counts support the clone carrying this T cell receptor (beta chain). Its cognate antigen is unknown. The data were obtained in a study of T cell repertoires in cytomegalovirus infection. Study summary: Indications came from public TCR beta signatures; they pointed to CMV infection and to a matching HLA type. The study, taken as a whole, reports: HLA-C-restricted, CMV-specific TCR beta clonotypes were dominant ex vivo.

Using its own MiXCR run on the reads, TCRdb lists one record per CDR3 protein. Among roughly 320,000 distinct CDR3 sequences, roughly a tenth were seen once, and the ten largest hold more than 2.5%. V lost 1 base to trimming and J lost 1 base; unmatched junction nucleotides: 3. Germline CDR1 and CDR2: SGHDT and YYEEEE. The CDR3 runs to 16 residues. The rearrangement uses TRBV5-6 and TRBJ2-3; 10 bases agree with TRBD1. Sequencing used PBMCs. This TCR was sampled from a human donor in good health (CMV status not recorded). Some clones in this sample may be carry-over from other donors' samples. The CDR3 sequence is CASSLLGTGGTDTQYF. The CDR3 DNA reads as TGTGCCAGCAGCTTGTTGGGGACAGGGGGCACAGATACGCAGTATTTT. The full variable domain, its missing parts supplied by reference TRBV5-6 and TRBJ2-3, is DAGVTQSPTHLIKTRGQQVTLRCSPKSGHDTVSWYQQALGQGPQFIFQYYEEEERQRGNFPDRFSGHQFPNYSSELNVNALLLGDSALYLCASSLLGTGGTDTQYFGPGTRLTVL.